This T cell receptor (beta chain) was recovered during a study of cytomegalovirus exposure and HLA in healthy donors (dated by TCRdb to 2017 to 2019). Broadly, across the study: In an earlier analysis of around 540 of the donors, 276 Gb of sequence data and 100 million or so unique TCR beta sequences from about 179 million T cells were reported. In a later genetic analysis, genome-wide SNP genotypes for about 60% of the 666 donors were used, and that subset was treated as a discovery cohort. Because of strong linkage in the cohort, roughly five DR-DQ haplotypes were treated as single units for association and clustering. The study profiled the T cell repertoires of 500 to 800 subjects by immunosequencing and related them to cytomegalovirus serostatus. Along with the approximately 650-subject first cohort, a separate validation cohort of over a hundred different subjects was used. Among the roughly 410 genotyped donors, about 85% belonged to the genetic ancestry cluster associated with self-reported Caucasian donors. An earlier analysis of around 540 of the donors applied high-throughput TCR beta sequencing to assess whether each TCR beta V gene segment acted as functional or pseudogenic. On average, about 200,000 unique TCR beta nucleotide sequences were sequenced per donor among a few hundred genotyped donors of the cohort, with roughly 18% of those sequences being non-productive. To study patterns of TCR occurrence, a later analysis re-analyzed previously published TCR beta repertoires from several hundred donors and added high-resolution HLA genotyping. Around 320 gigabases of sequencing data and tens of millions of unique TCR sequences were included in an early release covering about 700 HLA-typed donors. Typing coverage differed by locus: A, B, C, DRB1 and DQB1 were typed in roughly 620-630 donors, DQA1 in approximately 520, DPA1 in approximately 600, and DPB1 in approximately 450. The study aimed to test whether cataloging public T cell receptors could reveal signatures of past pathogen exposure. Rather than using new phenotypic data, the later analysis identified candidate immune exposures from TCR beta sequences and from how often those sequences occurred across donors. High-throughput TCR immunosequencing, statistical association of individual TCRs with disease status, and machine learning were combined to predict cytomegalovirus infection status. HLA typing covered class I and class II loci at four-digit resolution. Every discovery cohort repertoire had been produced on one sequencing platform. Alongside the repertoire data, information on donor age, sex, ethnicity and CMV serostatus was compiled. Study-wide conclusions, independent of this receptor: A later analysis found that HLA-associated TCR beta chains were more clonally expanded and had lower generation probabilities than equally common non-associated chains. Because counts were too low, seventeen rarely observed V segments, including chromosome 9 orphons, were excluded from the earlier analysis of 587 of the donors. A further reported finding was that TCR beta sequences accurately predicted the HLA-A and HLA-B alleles for most subjects in the first cohort. A cluster of highly shared sequence variants was judged likely to be a technical artifact of the sequencing pipeline. The study listed 164 TCR beta chains as associated with cytomegalovirus. In an earlier analysis of 450 to 750 of the donors, most TCR beta V segments appeared in productive rearrangements about 90% or about 30% of the time, broadly matching IMGT annotations. The presence/absence analyses assumed that sequencing depth was roughly uniform across donors, and that assumption may not be true. In a later analysis, some 18,000 TCR beta sequences were associated with specific HLA alleles at a false discovery rate of 0.05. The authors suggested that the approach could potentially be generalized to other disease states and immunological phenotypes. A later analysis reported that several top co-occurrence clusters appeared linked to parvovirus B19, influenza, CMV and Epstein-Barr virus. Some IMGT-functional V segments, including TRBV6-2 and TRBV6-3, could not be distinguished by the 87-base-pair reads and were therefore excluded. In a later analysis, most CMV-associated TCR beta chains were found to appear HLA-restricted, with HLA associations seemingly driven largely by CMV exposure. According to a later genetic analysis, donors in an Asian-associated ancestry cluster had fewer N-insertions in productive TCRs than the approximately 630-donor mean. Because some donors lacked HLA typing at each locus, the association tests relied only on the typed subset. Only TCR beta chains were sequenced in this cohort, and the absence of alpha or paired-chain data limited detectable features. An association between a missense DCLRE1C variant and V-gene and J-gene trimming of TCR beta chains was found in a later genetic analysis and replicated in an independent cohort. The only immune exposure information available for the cohort was CMV serostatus. According to a later analysis, TCR association rates differed among HLA loci, with DRB1 alleles showing the most associated TCRs and HLA-C alleles showing the fewest. When HLA alleles, especially DR and DQ, strongly co-occurred, attributing TCR associations to individual alleles was difficult. Correlated functional status among segregating V segments might reflect linkage disequilibrium, but an unknown experimental factor could not be ruled out. A few of the identified cytomegalovirus-associated TCR beta chains were confirmed in vitro to be specific for cytomegalovirus antigens. Most TCR sequences were seen in very few donors, while some public TCRs were found in many individuals. In both the original and validation cohorts, the classifier was reported to diagnose cytomegalovirus status with high specificity and sensitivity.

V is cut by 0 bases and J by 3 bases, and the space between the germline ends is 7 bases. From cysteine to phenylalanine, the CDR3 is 13 amino acids long. Only the CDR3 part of the read is kept: 39 bases, read in frame from the first base. The germline V gene (reference sequence) supplies CDR1 SGHNT and CDR2 YYREEE. For this clone: This receptor's antigen is unknown. Per-nucleotide qualities are absent, and no much larger clonotype sits a single base away.

The cohort was made up of roughly 670 healthy bone marrow donors. At the time of sampling, every cohort member was nominally healthy, though immune exposures that went unrecorded were likely present. The donor tested CMV seronegative, placing the donor among the approximately 400 seronegative members of the cohort. A peripheral blood sample was provided by each donor, and peripheral blood mononuclear cells were used for TCR beta sequencing. The Qiagen DNeasy Blood Extraction Kit was used to extract genomic DNA from the blood cell samples. Library generation was performed with the immunoSEQ multiplex PCR assay. For the multiplex PCR, a mixture combining 60 forward primers for TCR Vbeta segments and 13 reverse primers for TCR Jbeta segments was used. The CDR3 region of rearranged TCR beta genes was amplified from genomic DNA by a multiplex PCR assay. On the Illumina HiSeq System, the amplified TCR beta libraries were sequenced as 87-base-pair reads. In the authors' own workflow: Across the 500 to 850 repertoires, a later analysis counted 78 million or so unique TCR beta chains, about 10 million of which were shared by at least two donors. Raw reads were error-corrected and collapsed into unique sequences with a nearest-neighbor algorithm that merged closely related sequences to remove PCR and sequencing errors. V, D and J gene segments were assigned by aligning CDR3 sequences to IMGT reference sequences. For a sequence to be retained, a match of at least six nucleotides to both a V gene segment and a J gene segment was required. A rearrangement was called productive if the CDR3 had no stop codons and remained in frame with V and J, and every other rearrangement was called non-productive. Following IMGT convention, CDR3 was defined as the stretch from the second conserved V-encoded cysteine to the conserved J-encoded phenylalanine. The earlier analysis of roughly 590 of the donors excluded any sequence lacking an unambiguous match to a single V gene segment. An earlier analysis of 587 of the donors called V segments functional above 56.7% productive rearrangements and segregating when the between-donor standard deviation exceeded 5%. A statistical classification framework was built to diagnose cytomegalovirus status from the catalog of TCR beta chain sequences. In a later analysis, V and J genes were assigned by comparing TCR nucleotide sequences against IMGT/GENE-DB human TR gene sequences. In a later analysis, CDR3 sequences and most-parsimonious VDJ recombination scenarios were assigned using the TCRdist pipeline. In a later analysis, every TCR beta chain was defined by the combination of its CDR3 amino acid sequence and its V-gene family, and reads without a unique V-gene family were dropped. In a later analysis, 500 to 650 highly shared, low-generation-probability nucleotide sequences were removed to address suspected cross-contamination and a sequencing artifact. A later analysis calculated a clonal expansion index for each public chain from normalized within-repertoire ranks of inferred template counts. In a later analysis, generation probabilities were computed with a VDJ recombination model fitted to out-of-frame rearrangements, and the resulting probabilities were checked against IGoR. In a later analysis, TCR-TCR, TCR-HLA and TCR-CMV co-occurrence was scored with hypergeometric tests, and a repertoire-size bias correction was applied to TCR pairs. To estimate false discovery rates, a later analysis permuted the HLA or CMV assignments 20 times. In a later analysis, co-occurring TCRs were grouped using DBSCAN, and TCRdist sequence similarity was added for clustering within HLA-allele-positive subsets. For co-occurrence clustering, repertoires with fewer than 30,000 or more than 120,000 public chains were excluded, along with about five repertoires with anomalous nucleotide sharing. This is the immuneACCESS table as TCRdb keeps it, with only in-frame sequences that have V and J called. A part of the clones is gone; compared with another copy, unresolved V genes explain less than half, and the rest is unexplained. The DNA gave D and trimming, while V, J and clone size come from that table. The sample data list just over 150,000 clones, and over 60% of these were observed just once. Under 4% of the sample is in the top ten clones.

In this chain, TRBV5-4 is recombined with TRBJ2-7; D gene: possibly TRBD1, on 6 matching bases. This clonotype was obtained from a middle-aged woman in good health and CMV-seronegative. The sample taken for sequencing was PBMCs. DNA sequence: TGTGCCAGCAGCTTGGACAGGGTCTACGAGCAGTACTTC. Its amino acids are CASSLDRVYEQYF.